The 3 T cell receptor beta chains below were found in one sample sequenced in a study of radiation and T cells in renal cell carcinoma. The time point is: baseline pretreatment blood. Described treatment: 15 Gy SBRT to primary tumor, nephrectomy 4 weeks later. Clones were read by immunoSEQ multiplex PCR, and TCRdb kept only the in-frame ones, dropping some. The table lists 130,000 or so clones, more than 70% of them singletons. Sequenced here: blood, sampled from a patient whose treatment included radiotherapy and nephrectomy. The receptors were sampled from a woman aged 50 to 60 with renal cell carcinoma.

The chain carries TRBV5-4 and TRBJ2-1; 12 bases fit TRBD2. The length of the CDR3 is 16 residues. V lost 7 bases and J lost 5; bases outside the gene matches: 10. CDR1 SGHNT and CDR2 YYREEE come from the germline V gene (reference sequence). The CDR3 sequence: CASRPSGGAGDNEQFF. The CDR3 DNA follows: TGTGCCAGCCGACCTAGCGGGGGGGCCGGGGACAATGAGCAGTTCTTC.

This clone was counted once. J is TRBJ1-6 and V is TRBV7-6; D is undetermined. V was cut by 2 bases and J by 7 bases, with 3 bases left in between. Germline V gives CDR1 SGHVS, CDR2 FNYEAQ. The CDR3 is 12 amino acids. The CDR3 DNA sequence: TGTGCCAGCAGCTTATTAAATTCACCCCTCCACTTT. This gives the protein CASSLLNSPLHF. Filled out from reference TRBV7-6 and TRBJ1-6, the complete variable domain reads GAGVSQSPRYKVTKRGQDVALRCDPISGHVSLYWYRQALGQGPEFLTYFNYEAQQDKSGLPNDRFSAERPEGSISTLTIQRTEQRDSAMYRCASSLLNSPLHFGNGTRLTVT.

The chain links TRBV7-9 to TRBJ1-2, with a tentative D call TRBD1 (6 bases). The germline gives CDR1 SEHNR, CDR2 FQNEAQ (reference sequence). V lost 1 base, J lost 5 bases, and 8 bases lay in between. This CDR3 has 13 residues. The CDR3 nucleotides are TGTGCCAGCAGCTTAGGACAGGTTTATGGCTACACCTTC. Amino acid sequence: CASSLGQVYGYTF.